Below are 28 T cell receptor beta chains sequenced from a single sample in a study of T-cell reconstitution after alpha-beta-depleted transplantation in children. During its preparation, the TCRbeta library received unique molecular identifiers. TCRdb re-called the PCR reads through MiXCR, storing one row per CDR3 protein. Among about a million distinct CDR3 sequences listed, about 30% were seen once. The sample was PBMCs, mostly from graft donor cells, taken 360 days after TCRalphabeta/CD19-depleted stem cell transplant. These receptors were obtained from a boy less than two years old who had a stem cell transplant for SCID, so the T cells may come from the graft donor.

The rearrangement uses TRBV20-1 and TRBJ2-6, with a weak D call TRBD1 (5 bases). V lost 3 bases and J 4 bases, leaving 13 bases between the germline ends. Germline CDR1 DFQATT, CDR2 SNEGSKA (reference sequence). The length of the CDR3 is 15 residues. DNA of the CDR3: TGCAGTGCTAGGGCAGGGTGGTACGGGGCCAACGTCCTGACTTTC. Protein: CSARAGWYGANVLTF.

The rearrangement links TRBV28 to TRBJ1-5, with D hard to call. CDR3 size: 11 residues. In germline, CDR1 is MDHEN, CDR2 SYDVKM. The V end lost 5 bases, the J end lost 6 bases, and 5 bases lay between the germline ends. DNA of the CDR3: TGTGCCAGCAGTAACAGTCAGCCCCAGCATTTT. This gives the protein CASSNSQPQHF.

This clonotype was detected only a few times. Here the CDR3 reads CASSLDGRWGSEQYF. The DNA of the CDR3 is TGTGCCAGCAGCTTAGATGGGCGTTGGGGTTCCGAGCAGTACTTC. This chain connects TRBV7-2 to TRBJ2-7; the D is unclear. The CDR3 runs 15 residues. Trimming shortened V by 1 base and J by 6 bases, and 16 bases separated the two germline ends. Germline V gene data show CDR1 as SGHTA and CDR2 as FQGNSA.

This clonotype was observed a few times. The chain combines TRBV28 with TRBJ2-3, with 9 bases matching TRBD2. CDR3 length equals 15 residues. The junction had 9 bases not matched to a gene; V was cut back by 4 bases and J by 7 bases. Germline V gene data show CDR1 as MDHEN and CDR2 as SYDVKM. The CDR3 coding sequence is TGTGCCAGCAGTTCACCTAGCGGGGATCGGTATACGCAGTATTTT. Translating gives CASSSPSGDRYTQYF.

CDR3 DNA: TGCAGCGTTGGGCAGACTTCCTACGAGCAGTACTTC. Translating it yields CSVGQTSYEQYF. This sequence joins TRBV29-1 and TRBJ2-7; no clear D. Per the germline V gene, CDR1 is SQVTM and CDR2 is ANQGSEA. The V end was cut by 4 bases, the J end by 1 base, with 8 bases between. The CDR3 is 12 residues long.

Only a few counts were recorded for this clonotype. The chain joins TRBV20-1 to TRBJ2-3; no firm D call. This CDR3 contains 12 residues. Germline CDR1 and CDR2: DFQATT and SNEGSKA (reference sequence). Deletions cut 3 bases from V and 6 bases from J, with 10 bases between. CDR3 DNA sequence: TGCAGTGCTAGCCGATTACTCGATACGCAGTATTTT. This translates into CSASRLLDTQYF.

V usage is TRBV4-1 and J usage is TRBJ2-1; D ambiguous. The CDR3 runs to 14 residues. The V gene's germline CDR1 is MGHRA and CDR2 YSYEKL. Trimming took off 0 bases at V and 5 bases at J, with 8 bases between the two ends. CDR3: CASSQEDLDNEQFF. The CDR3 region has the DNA TGCGCCAGCAGCCAAGAAGACCTGGACAATGAGCAGTTCTTC.

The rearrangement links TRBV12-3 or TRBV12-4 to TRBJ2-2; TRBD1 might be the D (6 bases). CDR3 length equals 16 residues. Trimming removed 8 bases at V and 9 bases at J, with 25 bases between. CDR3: CASAQTGSTALRELFF. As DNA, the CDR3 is TGTGCCAGCGCGCAGACAGGATCTACTGCCCTCCGGGAGCTGTTTTTT.

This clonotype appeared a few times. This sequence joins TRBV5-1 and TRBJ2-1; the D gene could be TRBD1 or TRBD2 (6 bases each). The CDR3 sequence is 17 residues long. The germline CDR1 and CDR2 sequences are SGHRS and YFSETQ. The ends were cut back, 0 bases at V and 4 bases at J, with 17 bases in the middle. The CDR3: CASSLERGAYDYNEQFF. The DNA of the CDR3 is TGCGCCAGCAGCTTGGAGAGGGGGGCCTACGATTACAATGAGCAGTTCTTC.

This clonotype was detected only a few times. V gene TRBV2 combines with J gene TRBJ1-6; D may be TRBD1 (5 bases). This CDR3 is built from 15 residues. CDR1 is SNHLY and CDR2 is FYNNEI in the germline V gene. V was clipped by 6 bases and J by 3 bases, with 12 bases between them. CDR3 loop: CASRVQGVYNSPLHF. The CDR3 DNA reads TGTGCCAGCAGGGTTCAGGGTGTCTATAATTCACCCCTCCACTTT.

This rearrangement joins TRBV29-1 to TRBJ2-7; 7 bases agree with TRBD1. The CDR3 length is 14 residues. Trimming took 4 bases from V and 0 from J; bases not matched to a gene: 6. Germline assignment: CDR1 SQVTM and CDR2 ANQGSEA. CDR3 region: CSVVGTVNSYEQYF. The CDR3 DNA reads TGCAGCGTTGTCGGGACAGTGAACTCCTACGAGCAGTACTTC.

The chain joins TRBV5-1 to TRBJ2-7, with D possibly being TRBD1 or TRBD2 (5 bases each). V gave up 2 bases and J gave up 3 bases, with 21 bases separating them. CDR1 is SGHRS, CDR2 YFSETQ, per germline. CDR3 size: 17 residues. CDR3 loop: CASSFSGSGTADYEQYF. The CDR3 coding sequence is TGCGCCAGCAGCTTTTCCGGTTCCGGGACCGCTGACTACGAGCAGTACTTC.

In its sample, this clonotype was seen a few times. In DNA form, the CDR3 reads TGTGCCAGCAGCCACCGGGGGCACAATGAGCAGTTCTTC. It specifies CASSHRGHNEQFF. The chain employs TRBV4-2 and TRBJ2-1; D might be TRBD1 or TRBD2, each matching 6 bases. The CDR3 is made up of 13 amino acids. Trimming stripped 3 bases from V and 5 bases from J, with 8 bases between. Germline V gives CDR1 LGHNA, CDR2 YNFKEQ.

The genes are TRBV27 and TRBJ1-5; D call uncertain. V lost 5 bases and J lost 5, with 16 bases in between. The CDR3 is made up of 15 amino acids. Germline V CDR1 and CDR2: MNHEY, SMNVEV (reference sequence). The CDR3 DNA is TGTGCCAGCAGTACTAGCTCTTTTACAGATCAGCCCCAGCATTTT. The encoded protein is CASSTSSFTDQPQHF.

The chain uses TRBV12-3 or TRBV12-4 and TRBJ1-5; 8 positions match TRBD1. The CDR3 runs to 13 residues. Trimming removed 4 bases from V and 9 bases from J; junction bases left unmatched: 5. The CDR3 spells CASSSGGGTPQHF. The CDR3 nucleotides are TGTGCCAGCAGTTCAGGGGGCGGGACGCCCCAGCATTTT.

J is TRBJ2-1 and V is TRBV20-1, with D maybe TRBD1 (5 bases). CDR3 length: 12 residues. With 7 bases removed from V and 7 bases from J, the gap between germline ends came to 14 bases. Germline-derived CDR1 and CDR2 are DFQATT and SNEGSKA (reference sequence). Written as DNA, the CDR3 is TGCAGTGTTCGTCGGCCAGGGAATGAGCAGTTCTTC. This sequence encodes CSVRRPGNEQFF.

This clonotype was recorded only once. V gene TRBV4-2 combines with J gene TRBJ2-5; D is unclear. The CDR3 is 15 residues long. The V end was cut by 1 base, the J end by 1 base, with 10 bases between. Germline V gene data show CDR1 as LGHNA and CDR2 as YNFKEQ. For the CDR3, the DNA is TGTGCCAGCAGCCAAGGTCTAGTCAGCCAAGAGACCCAGTACTTC. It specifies CASSQGLVSQETQYF.

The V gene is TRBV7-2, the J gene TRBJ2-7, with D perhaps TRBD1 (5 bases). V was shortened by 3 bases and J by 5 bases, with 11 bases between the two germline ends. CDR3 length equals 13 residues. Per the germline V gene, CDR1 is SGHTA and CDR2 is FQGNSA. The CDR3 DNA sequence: TGTGCCAGCAGCTTGAAGGCAGGGAACGAGCAGTACTTC. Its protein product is CASSLKAGNEQYF.

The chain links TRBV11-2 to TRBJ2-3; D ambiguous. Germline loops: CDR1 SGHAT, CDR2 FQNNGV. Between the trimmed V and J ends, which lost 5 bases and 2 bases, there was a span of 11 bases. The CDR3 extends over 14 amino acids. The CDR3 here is CASSPNIYTDTQYF. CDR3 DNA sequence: TGTGCCAGCAGCCCAAATATCTACACAGATACGCAGTATTTT.

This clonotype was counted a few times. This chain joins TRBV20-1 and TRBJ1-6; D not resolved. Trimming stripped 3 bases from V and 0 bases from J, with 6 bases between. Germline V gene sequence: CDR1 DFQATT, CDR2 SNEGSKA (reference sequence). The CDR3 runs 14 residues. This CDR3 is CSARAGSYNSPLHF. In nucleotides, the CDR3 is TGCAGTGCTAGGGCTGGCTCCTATAATTCACCCCTCCACTTT.

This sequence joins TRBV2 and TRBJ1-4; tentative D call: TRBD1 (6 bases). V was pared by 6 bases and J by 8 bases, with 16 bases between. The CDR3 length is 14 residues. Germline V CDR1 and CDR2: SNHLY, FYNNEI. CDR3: CASRYRDTGEKLFF. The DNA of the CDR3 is TGTGCCAGCAGATACCGGGACACGGGCGAAAAACTGTTTTTT.

CDR3 residues: CAISETGLNQPQHF. The CDR3 DNA is TGTGCCATCAGTGAGACAGGGTTAAATCAGCCCCAGCATTTT. The V call is TRBV10-3, the J call TRBJ1-5, with D perhaps matching TRBD1 (6 bases). This CDR3 spans 14 amino acids. Germline V gene data show CDR1 as ENHRY and CDR2 as SYGVKD. Trimming cost V 2 bases and J 4 bases, with 9 bases left between them.

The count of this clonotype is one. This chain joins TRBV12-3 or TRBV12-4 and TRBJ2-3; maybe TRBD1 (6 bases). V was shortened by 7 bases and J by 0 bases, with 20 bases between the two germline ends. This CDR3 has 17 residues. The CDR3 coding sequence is TGTGCCAGCACCAGAATCCCGGGACACCGTAGCACAGATACGCAGTATTTT. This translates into CASTRIPGHRSTDTQYF.

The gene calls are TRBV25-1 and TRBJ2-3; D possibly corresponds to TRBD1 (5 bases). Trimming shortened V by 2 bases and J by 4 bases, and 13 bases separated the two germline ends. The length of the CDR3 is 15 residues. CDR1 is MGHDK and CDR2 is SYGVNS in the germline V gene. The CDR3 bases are TGTGCCAGCAGTGAAAATTTAGGGGTCTCAGATACGCAGTATTTT. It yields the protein CASSENLGVSDTQYF.

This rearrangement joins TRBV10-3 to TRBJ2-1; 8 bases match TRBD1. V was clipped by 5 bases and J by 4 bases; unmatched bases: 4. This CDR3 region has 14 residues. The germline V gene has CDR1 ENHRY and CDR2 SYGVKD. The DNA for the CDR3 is TGTGCCATCAGTTCGGACAGGGCTTACAATGAGCAGTTCTTC. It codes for CAISSDRAYNEQFF.

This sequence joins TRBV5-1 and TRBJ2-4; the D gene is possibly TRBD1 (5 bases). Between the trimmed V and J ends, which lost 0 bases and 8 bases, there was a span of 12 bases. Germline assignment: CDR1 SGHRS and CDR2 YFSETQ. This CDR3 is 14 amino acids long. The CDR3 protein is CASSLVPGWDIQYF. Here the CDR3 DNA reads TGCGCCAGCAGCTTGGTGCCAGGGTGGGACATTCAGTACTTC.

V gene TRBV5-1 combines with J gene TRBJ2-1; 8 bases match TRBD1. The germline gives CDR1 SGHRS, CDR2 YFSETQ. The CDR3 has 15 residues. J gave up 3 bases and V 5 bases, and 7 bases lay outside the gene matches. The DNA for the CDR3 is TGCGCCAGCAGATATGACAGGGGAGGCTACAATGAGCAGTTCTTC. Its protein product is CASRYDRGGYNEQFF.

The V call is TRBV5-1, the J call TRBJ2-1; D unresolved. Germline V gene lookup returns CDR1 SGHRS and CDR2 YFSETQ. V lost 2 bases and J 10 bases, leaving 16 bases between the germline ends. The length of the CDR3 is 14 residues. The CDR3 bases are TGCGCCAGCAGCTTCGTAGCCGGCCCCGGGGAGCAGTTCTTC. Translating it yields CASSFVAGPGEQFF.